The 8 T cell receptor beta chains given below trace back to one sample, sequenced in a study of T cells in Graves' hyperthyroidism and ophthalmopathy. The TCR beta CDR3 regions underwent amplification using RNA transcripts as the source. The HTBI set primed first-round TCR CDR3 RT-PCR. A single record per CDR3 protein comes from TCRdb applying MiXCR to the multiplex PCR reads. The table records 600,000 to 650,000 distinct CDR3 sequences, about 17% of them present only once. Sequencing input: blood. These receptor sequences come from a woman aged 25 to 45 with Graves' hyperthyroidism.

The chain has TRBV20-1 and TRBJ1-5; TRBD1 matches at 8 bases. TRBJ2-3 matches the DNA end more closely, so the J call is doubtful. This CDR3 is 15 amino acids long. Germline V gene lookup returns CDR1 DFQATT and CDR2 SNEGSKA (reference sequence). CDR3 amino acids: CSARDVQGAPQPQYF. DNA for the CDR3: TGCAGTGCTAGAGACGTTCAGGGGGCCCCTCAGCCCCAGTATTTT.

This clonotype was recorded a few times. The chain combines TRBV18 with TRBJ1-4, with 7 positions matching TRBD1. Germline V gene sequence: CDR1 KGHSH, CDR2 LQKENI. The length of the CDR3 is 15 residues. J lost 4 bases, V lost 1 base, and 3 bases had no gene match. The CDR3 sequence: CASSPLGTVNEKLFF. For the CDR3, the DNA is TGTGCCAGCTCACCACTTGGGACAGTTAATGAAAAACTGTTTTTT.

This clonotype was detected a few times. This chain joins TRBV4-1 and TRBJ2-3, with 11 bases matching TRBD2. Germline lookup yields CDR1 MGHRA and CDR2 YSYEKL. After removal of 4 bases from V and 7 bases from J, the junction contained 7 bases not matched to a gene. The CDR3 runs 15 residues. The CDR3 DNA sequence: TGCGCCAGCAGCCCCGGGACTAGCGGAATCCATACGCAGTATTTT. It encodes CASSPGTSGIHTQYF.

This clonotype was detected many times. The rearrangement uses TRBV28 and TRBJ2-7; D possibly corresponds to TRBD1 (7 bases). The V gene's germline CDR1 is MDHEN and CDR2 SYDVKM. Trimming took 3 bases from V and 1 from J, leaving 13 bases between them. The CDR3 sequence is 15 residues long. The CDR3 DNA is TGTGCCAGCAGTTTTCGGGGGACAGAATCCTACGAGCAGTACTTC. It specifies CASSFRGTESYEQYF.

This clonotype occurred many times. The V call is TRBV28, the J call TRBJ2-7, with D uncertain. From germline, CDR1 is MDHEN and CDR2 SYDVKM. This CDR3 region has 12 residues. V was pared by 1 base and J by 4 bases, with 5 bases between. CDR3 residues: CASSLFAYEQYF. The DNA of the CDR3 is TGTGCCAGCAGTTTATTCGCTTACGAGCAGTACTTC.

This clonotype was observed many times. The CDR3 DNA sequence: TGTGCCAGCAGCCCCCAGGGGCTTAACACCGGGGAGCTGTTTTTT. It is translated as CASSPQGLNTGELFF. The chain carries TRBV7-8 and TRBJ2-2; D is perhaps TRBD1 (6 bases). The V end was cut by 5 bases, the J end by 2 bases, with 12 bases between. CDR1 is SGHVS, CDR2 FQNEAQ, per germline. This CDR3 region has 15 residues. The full variable domain, with the rest looked up from reference TRBV7-8 and TRBJ2-2, is GAGVSQSPRYKVAKRGQDVALRCDPISGHVSLFWYQQALGQGPEFLTYFQNEAQLDKSGLPSDRFFAERPEGSVSTLKIQRTQQEDSAVYLCASSPQGLNTGELFFGEGSRLTVL.

This clonotype was detected a few times. Here the CDR3 DNA reads TGTGCCTGGAGTGTAGTCGGACAGGGCGCCCGACAGCCCCAGCATTTT. It yields the protein CAWSVVGQGARQPQHF. The V gene is TRBV30, the J gene TRBJ1-5; 8 positions match TRBD1. Germline CDR1 and CDR2: GTSNPN and SVGIG (reference sequence). This CDR3 contains 16 residues. V dropped 0 bases and J dropped 7; count of bases not matched to a gene: 11.

The table lists this clonotype with many counts. The chain is built from TRBV28 and TRBJ2-7; D may correspond to TRBD1 or TRBD2 (5 bases each). The V end lost 6 bases, the J end lost 2 bases, and 14 bases lay between the germline ends. Germline loops: CDR1 MDHEN, CDR2 SYDVKM. The CDR3 runs to 14 residues. The CDR3 sequence: CASRSRGETYEQYF. The DNA of the CDR3 is TGTGCCAGCAGATCCCGAGGGGAAACCTACGAGCAGTACTTC. Full variable domain (rest looked up from reference TRBV28 and TRBJ2-7): DVKVTQSSRYLVKRTGEKVFLECVQDMDHENMFWYRQDPGLGLRLIYFSYDVKMKEKGDIPEGYSVSREKKERFSLILESASTNQTSMYLCASRSRGETYEQYFGPGTRLTVT.